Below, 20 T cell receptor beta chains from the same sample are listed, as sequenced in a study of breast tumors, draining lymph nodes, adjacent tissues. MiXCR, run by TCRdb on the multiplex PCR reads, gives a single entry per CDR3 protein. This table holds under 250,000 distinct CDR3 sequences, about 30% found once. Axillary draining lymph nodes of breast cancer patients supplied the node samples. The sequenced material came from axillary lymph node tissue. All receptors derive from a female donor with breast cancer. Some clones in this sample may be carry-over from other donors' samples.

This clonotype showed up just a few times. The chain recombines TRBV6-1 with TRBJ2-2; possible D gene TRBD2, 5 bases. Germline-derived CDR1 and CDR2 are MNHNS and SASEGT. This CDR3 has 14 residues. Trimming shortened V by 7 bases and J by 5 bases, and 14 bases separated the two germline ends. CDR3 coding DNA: TGTGCCAGCAAGAGACTAATGGGTACCGGGGAGCTGTTTTTT. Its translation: CASKRLMGTGELFF.

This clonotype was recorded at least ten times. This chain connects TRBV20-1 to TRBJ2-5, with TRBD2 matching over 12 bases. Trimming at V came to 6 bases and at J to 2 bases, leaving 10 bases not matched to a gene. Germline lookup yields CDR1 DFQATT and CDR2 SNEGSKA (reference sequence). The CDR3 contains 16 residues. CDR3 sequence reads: CSARTSSGRDQETQYF. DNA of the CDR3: TGCAGTGCCCGAACCTCTAGCGGGAGGGATCAAGAGACCCAGTACTTC.

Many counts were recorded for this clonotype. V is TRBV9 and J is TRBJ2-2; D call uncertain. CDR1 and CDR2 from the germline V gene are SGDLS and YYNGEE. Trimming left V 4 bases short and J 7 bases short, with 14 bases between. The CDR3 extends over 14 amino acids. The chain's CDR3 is CASSPSLVVGELFF. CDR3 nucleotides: TGTGCCAGCAGCCCCTCGCTAGTGGTCGGGGAGCTGTTTTTT.

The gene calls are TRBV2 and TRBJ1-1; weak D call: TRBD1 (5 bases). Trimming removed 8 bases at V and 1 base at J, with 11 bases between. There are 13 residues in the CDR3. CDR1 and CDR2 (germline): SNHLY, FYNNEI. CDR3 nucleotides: TGTGCCAGCGGTAGGGGATGGAACACTGAAGCTTTCTTT. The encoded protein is CASGRGWNTEAFF.

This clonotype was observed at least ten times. The CDR3: CASSDRDSDTGELFF. CDR3 nucleotides: TGCGCCAGCAGCGACCGGGACAGTGACACCGGGGAGCTGTTTTTT. The chain links TRBV5-1 to TRBJ2-2; 7 nucleotides align to TRBD1. CDR3 size: 15 residues. Germline lookup yields CDR1 SGHRS and CDR2 YFSETQ. V was pared by 4 bases and J by 3 bases, with 6 bases of the junction left unmatched.

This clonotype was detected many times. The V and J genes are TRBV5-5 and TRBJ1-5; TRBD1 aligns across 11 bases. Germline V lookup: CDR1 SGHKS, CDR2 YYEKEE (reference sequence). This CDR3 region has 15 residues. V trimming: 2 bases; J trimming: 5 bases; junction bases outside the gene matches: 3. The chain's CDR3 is CASSFRDRGYQPQHF. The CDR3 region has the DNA TGTGCCAGCAGCTTTCGGGACAGGGGGTATCAGCCCCAGCATTTT.

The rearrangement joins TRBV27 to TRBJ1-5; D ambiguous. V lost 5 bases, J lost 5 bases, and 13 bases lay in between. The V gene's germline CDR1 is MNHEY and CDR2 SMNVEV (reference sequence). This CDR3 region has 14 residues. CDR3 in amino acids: CASSHRRLDQPQHF. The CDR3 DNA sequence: TGTGCCAGCAGTCACCGGAGGTTAGATCAGCCCCAGCATTTT.

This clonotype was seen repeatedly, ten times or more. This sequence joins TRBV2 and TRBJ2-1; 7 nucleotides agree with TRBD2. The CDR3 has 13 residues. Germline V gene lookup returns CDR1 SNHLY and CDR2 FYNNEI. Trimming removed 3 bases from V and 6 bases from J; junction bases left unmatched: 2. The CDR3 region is CASSEWTSNEQFF. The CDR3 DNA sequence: TGTGCCAGCAGTGAGTGGACTAGCAATGAGCAGTTCTTC.

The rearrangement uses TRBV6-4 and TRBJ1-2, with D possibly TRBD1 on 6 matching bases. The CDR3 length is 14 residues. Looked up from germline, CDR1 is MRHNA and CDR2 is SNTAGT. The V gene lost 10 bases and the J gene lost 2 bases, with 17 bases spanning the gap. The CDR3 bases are TGTGCCAAAGACTCCCCGGGGGCGAACTATGGCTACACCTTC. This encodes CAKDSPGANYGYTF.

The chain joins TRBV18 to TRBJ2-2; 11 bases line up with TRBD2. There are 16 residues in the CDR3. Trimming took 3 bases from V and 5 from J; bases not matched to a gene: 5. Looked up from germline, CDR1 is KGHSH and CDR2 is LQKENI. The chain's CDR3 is CASSPITSGRTGELFF. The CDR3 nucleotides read TGTGCCAGCTCACCGATAACTAGCGGGAGAACCGGGGAGCTGTTTTTT. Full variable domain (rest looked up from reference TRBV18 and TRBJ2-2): NAGVMQNPRHLVRRRGQEARLRCSPMKGHSHVYWYRQLPEEGLKFMVYLQKENIIDESGMPKERFSAEFPKEGPSILRIQQVVRGDSAAYFCASSPITSGRTGELFFGEGSRLTVL.

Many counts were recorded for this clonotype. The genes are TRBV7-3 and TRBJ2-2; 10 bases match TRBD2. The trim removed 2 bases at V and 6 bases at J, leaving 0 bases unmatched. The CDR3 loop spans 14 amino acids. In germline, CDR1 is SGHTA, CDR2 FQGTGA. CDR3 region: CASSLLAGAGELFF. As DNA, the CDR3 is TGTGCCAGCAGCTTACTAGCGGGAGCCGGGGAGCTGTTTTTT.

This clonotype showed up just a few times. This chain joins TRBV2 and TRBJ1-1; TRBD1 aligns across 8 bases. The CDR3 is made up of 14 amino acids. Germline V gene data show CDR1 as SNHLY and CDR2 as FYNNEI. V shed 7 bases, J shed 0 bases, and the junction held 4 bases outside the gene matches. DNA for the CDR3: TGTGCCAGCAAACTGGGACAGGTGAACACTGAAGCTTTCTTT. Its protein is CASKLGQVNTEAFF.

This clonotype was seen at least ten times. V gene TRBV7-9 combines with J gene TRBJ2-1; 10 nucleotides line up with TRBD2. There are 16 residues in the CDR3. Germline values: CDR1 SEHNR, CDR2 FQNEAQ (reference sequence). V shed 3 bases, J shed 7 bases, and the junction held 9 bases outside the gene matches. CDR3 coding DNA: TGTGCCAGCAGCTTTGTCCCGGGACTAGCGATGAATGAGCAGTTCTTC. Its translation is CASSFVPGLAMNEQFF.

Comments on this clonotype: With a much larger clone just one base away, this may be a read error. The CDR3 DNA reads TGTGCCAGCAGCTTTAATGGCTACGCCTTC. Protein: CASSFNGYAF. The V call is TRBV6-6, the J call TRBJ1-2; D unclear. CDR1 and CDR2 (germline): MNHNY, SVGAGI (reference sequence). This CDR3 has 10 residues.

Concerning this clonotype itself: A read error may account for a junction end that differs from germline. This chain's CDR3 is CASSFRKWDTQYF. The CDR3 DNA reads as TGTGCCAGTAGCTTCCGGAAGTGGGATACGCAGTATTTT. The gene calls are TRBV5-5 and TRBJ2-3; no clear D. Looked up from germline, CDR1 is SGHKS and CDR2 is YYEKEE (reference sequence). CDR3 size: 13 residues.

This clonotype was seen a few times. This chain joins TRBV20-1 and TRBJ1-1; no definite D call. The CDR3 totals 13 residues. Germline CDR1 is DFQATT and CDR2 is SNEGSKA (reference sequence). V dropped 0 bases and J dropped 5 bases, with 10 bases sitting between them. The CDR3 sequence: CSARDPSRTEAFF. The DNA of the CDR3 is TGCAGTGCTAGAGATCCCTCCCGGACTGAAGCTTTCTTT.

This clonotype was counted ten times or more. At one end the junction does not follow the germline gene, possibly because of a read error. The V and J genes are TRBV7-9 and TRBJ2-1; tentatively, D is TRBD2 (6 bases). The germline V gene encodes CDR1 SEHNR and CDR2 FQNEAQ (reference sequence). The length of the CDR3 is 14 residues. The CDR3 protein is CASSLASSYNEQFF. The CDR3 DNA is TGTGCCAGCAGCCTAGCGAGCTCCTACAATGAGCAGTTCTTC.

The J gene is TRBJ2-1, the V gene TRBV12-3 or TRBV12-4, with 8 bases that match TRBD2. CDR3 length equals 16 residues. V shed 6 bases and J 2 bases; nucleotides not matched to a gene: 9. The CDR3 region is CASRPSGSWTYNEQFF. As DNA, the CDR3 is TGTGCCAGCAGACCCAGCGGGAGTTGGACCTACAATGAGCAGTTCTTC.

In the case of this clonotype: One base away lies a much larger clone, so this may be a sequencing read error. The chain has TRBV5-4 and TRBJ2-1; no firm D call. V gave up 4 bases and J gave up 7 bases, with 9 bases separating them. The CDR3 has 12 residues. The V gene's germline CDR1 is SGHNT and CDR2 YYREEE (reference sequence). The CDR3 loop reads CASSPTRNEQFF. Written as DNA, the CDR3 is TGTGCCAGCAGCCCAACCAGAAATGAGCAGTTCTTC. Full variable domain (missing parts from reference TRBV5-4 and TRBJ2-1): ETGVTQSPTHLIKTRGQQVTLRCSSQSGHNTVSWYQQALGQGPQFIFQYYREEENGRGNFPPRFSGLQFPNYSSELNVNALELDDSALYLCASSPTRNEQFFGPGTRLTVL.

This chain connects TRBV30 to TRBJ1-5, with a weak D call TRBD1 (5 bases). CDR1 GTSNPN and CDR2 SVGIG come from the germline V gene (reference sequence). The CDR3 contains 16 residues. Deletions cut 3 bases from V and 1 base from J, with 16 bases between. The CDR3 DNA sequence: TGTGCCTGGAGGCGGCAAGGGGCTGGAAGCAATCAGCCCCAGCATTTT. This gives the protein CAWRRQGAGSNQPQHF.